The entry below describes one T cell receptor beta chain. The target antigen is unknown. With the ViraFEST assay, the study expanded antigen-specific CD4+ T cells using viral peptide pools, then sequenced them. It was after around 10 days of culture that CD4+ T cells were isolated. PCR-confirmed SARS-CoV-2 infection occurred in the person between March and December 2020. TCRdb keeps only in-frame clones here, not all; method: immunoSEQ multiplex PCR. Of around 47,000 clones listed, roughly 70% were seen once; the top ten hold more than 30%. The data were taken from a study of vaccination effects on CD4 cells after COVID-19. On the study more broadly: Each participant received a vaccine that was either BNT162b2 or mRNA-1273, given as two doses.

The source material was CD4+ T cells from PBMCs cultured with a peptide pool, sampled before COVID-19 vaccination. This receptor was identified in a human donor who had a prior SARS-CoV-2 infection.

The CDR3 region is CASSIVPGGRYYGYTF. DNA of the CDR3: TGTGCCAGTAGTATAGTTCCTGGGGGAAGGTACTATGGCTACACCTTC. The V call is TRBV19, the J call TRBJ1-2; the D gene is possibly TRBD1 (5 bases). This CDR3 comprises 16 residues. Trimming pared 1 base from V and 3 bases from J, leaving 15 bases between. Germline-derived CDR1 and CDR2 are LNHDA and SQIVND (reference sequence). The full variable domain, in which reference TRBV19 and TRBJ1-2 provide the parts outside the CDR3, is DGGITQSPKYLFRKEGQNVTLSCEQNLNHDAMYWYRQDPGQGLRLIYYSQIVNDFQKGDIAEGYSVSREKKESFPLTVTSAQKNPTAFYLCASSIVPGGRYYGYTFGSGTRLTVV.